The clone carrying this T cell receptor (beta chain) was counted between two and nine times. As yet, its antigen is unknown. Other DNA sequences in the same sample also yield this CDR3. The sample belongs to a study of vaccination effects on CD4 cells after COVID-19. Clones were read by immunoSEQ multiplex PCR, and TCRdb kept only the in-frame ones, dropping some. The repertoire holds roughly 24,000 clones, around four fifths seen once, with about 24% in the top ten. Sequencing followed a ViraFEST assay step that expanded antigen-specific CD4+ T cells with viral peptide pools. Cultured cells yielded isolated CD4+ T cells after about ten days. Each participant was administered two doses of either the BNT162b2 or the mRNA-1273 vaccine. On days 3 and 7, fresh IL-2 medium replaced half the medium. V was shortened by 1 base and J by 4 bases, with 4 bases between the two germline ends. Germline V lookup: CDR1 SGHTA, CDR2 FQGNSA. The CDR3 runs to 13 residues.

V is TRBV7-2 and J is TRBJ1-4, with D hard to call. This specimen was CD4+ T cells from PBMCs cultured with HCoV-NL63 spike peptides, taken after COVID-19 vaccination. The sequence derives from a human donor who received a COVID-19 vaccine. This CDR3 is CASSLELNEKLFF. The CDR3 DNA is TGTGCCAGCAGCTTAGAGCTTAATGAAAAACTGTTTTTT. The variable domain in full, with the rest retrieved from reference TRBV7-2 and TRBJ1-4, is GAGVSQSPSNKVTEKGKDVELRCDPISGHTALYWYRQSLGQGLEFLIYFQGNSAPDKSGLPSDRFSAERTGGSVSTLTIQRTQQEDSAVYLCASSLELNEKLFFGSGTQLSVL.